The 20 T cell receptor beta chains given below trace back to one sample, sequenced in a study of shared clonotypes between healthy human individuals (dated by TCRdb to 2020 to 2021). CD8 naive samples were obtained by positive selection for CCR7 among CD45RO-negative cells, yielding a CD45RA+CCR7+ population from which TemRA cells were excluded. Library construction relied on the immunoSEQ multiplex PCR assay. TCRdb's version of the immuneACCESS table is confined to in-frame rearrangements and falls short of the full clone set. An unresolved V gene accounts for under half of the shortfall where checked; the remainder is of unknown origin. The sample table shows some 2.1 million clones, and around 93% are seen once. The ten largest make up about 1.7% of the sample. Sample: naive CD8+ T cells from PBMCs. This specimen's cell subset or site label, interpreted: CD45RA+CCR7+. These receptor sequences come from a man between 18 and 35 years old in good health. Some clones in this sample may be carry-over from other donors' samples.

The gene calls are TRBV4-1 and TRBJ2-4; perhaps TRBD1 as D (6 bases). V dropped 6 bases and J dropped 2 bases, with 14 bases sitting between them. Germline CDR1 MGHRA, CDR2 YSYEKL. This CDR3 contains 15 residues. This CDR3 is CASSLIQGTKNIQYF. CDR3 sequence (DNA): TGCGCCAGCAGTCTGATACAGGGCACCAAAAACATTCAGTACTTC.

Details on this clone: At the DNA level, this CDR3 is encoded by other sequences in the same sample as well. The chain combines TRBV7-6 with TRBJ2-3; D call uncertain. The CDR3 loop spans 12 amino acids. In germline, CDR1 is SGHVS, CDR2 FNYEAQ. With 4 bases removed from V and 6 bases from J, the gap between germline ends came to 8 bases. The CDR3 nucleotides are TGTGCCAGCAGCTCCCGGCGGGATACGCAGTATTTT. Its protein product is CASSSRRDTQYF.

J is TRBJ2-3 and V is TRBV12-5; 10 nucleotides match TRBD1. This CDR3 contains 15 residues. The J segment lost 6 bases and the V segment lost 1 base, leaving 4 bases of the junction unmatched. Germline CDR1 LGHNT, CDR2 FRNRAP. The CDR3 sequence: CASGLGTGGSDTQYF. The CDR3 nucleotides are TGTGCTAGTGGTTTGGGGACAGGGGGATCCGATACGCAGTATTTT.

V gene TRBV9 combines with J gene TRBJ2-1, with unresolved D. The CDR3 spans 15 residues. CDR1 is SGDLS, CDR2 YYNGEE, per germline. The V end lost 3 bases, the J end lost 0 bases, and 10 bases lay between the germline ends. The CDR3 DNA is TGTGCCAGCAGCGCCCGGCCGAGCTCCTACAATGAGCAGTTCTTC. It codes for CASSARPSSYNEQFF.

The chain links TRBV2 to TRBJ2-7; TRBD2 matches at 7 bases. With 7 bases clipped from V and 0 bases from J, the junction kept 3 bases outside the gene matches. Per germline, CDR1 SNHLY and CDR2 FYNNEI. The CDR3 covers 13 residues. Written as DNA, the CDR3 is TGTGCCAGCATGGGGACTACCTCCTACGAGCAGTACTTC. As protein: CASMGTTSYEQYF.

The rearrangement uses TRBV6-5 and TRBJ2-1; 7 bases agree with TRBD1. The CDR3 length is 15 residues. CDR1 and CDR2 (germline): MNHEY, SVGAGI. J was trimmed by 2 bases and V by 6 bases; bases with no gene match: 7. CDR3 sequence reads: CASRERGPTYNEQFF. CDR3 nucleotide sequence: TGTGCCAGCAGGGAGAGGGGGCCAACCTACAATGAGCAGTTCTTC.

CDR3 protein: CASSQSHRDTRRGNIQYF. The DNA for the CDR3 is TGCGCCAGCAGTCAAAGCCACCGGGACACCCGCAGGGGAAACATTCAGTACTTC. The chain has TRBV10-2 and TRBJ2-4; tentatively, D is TRBD1 (6 bases). V was trimmed by 5 bases and J by 6 bases, leaving 26 bases between them. This CDR3 has 18 amino acids. Germline-derived CDR1 and CDR2 are WSHSY and SAAADI.

This rearrangement joins TRBV28 to TRBJ2-7; weak D call: TRBD2 (5 bases). Germline-derived CDR1 and CDR2 are MDHEN and SYDVKM. There are 15 residues in the CDR3. Trimming removed 6 bases from V and 0 bases from J, with 15 bases in between. The CDR3 sequence is CASSSYTTSSYEQYF. Written as DNA, the CDR3 is TGTGCCAGCAGCTCATACACTACTAGCTCCTACGAGCAGTACTTC.

This sequence joins TRBV7-6 and TRBJ2-7; D might be TRBD1 or TRBD2, each matching 6 bases. Germline V gene lookup returns CDR1 SGHVS and CDR2 FNYEAQ. The CDR3 is made up of 13 amino acids. V lost 6 bases and J lost 0, with 9 bases in between. CDR3 sequence reads: CASSEGGSYEQYF. CDR3 sequence (DNA): TGTGCCAGCAGTGAGGGGGGCTCCTACGAGCAGTACTTC.

The CDR3: CASSLDGLAGESGEQYF. The CDR3 coding sequence is TGTGCCAGCAGCTTAGACGGGCTAGCGGGAGAGTCCGGCGAGCAGTACTTC. The chain is built from TRBV11-3 and TRBJ2-7; TRBD2 matches at 10 bases. Germline V CDR1 and CDR2: SGHNT, YENEEA. The V and J ends lost 0 bases and 6 bases, in that order; junction bases with no gene match: 11. The CDR3 loop spans 17 amino acids.

Notes on this clone: This same CDR3 is encoded by further DNA sequences in the sample. The chain recombines TRBV7-8 with TRBJ2-3; D gene unclear. The CDR3 loop spans 13 amino acids. With 1 base removed from V and 1 base from J, the gap between germline ends came to 3 bases. Germline V gene sequence: CDR1 SGHVS, CDR2 FQNEAQ. As DNA, the CDR3 is TGTGCCAGCAGCTTAGGGGGCACAGATACGCAGTATTTT. Residues: CASSLGGTDTQYF.

The CDR3 region has the DNA TGTGCCATCAGTGAGGGGGCCCCTGGGACGGTCATTTCCTACGAGCAGTACTTC. Protein: CAISEGAPGTVISYEQYF. This rearrangement joins TRBV10-3 to TRBJ2-7, with D perhaps matching TRBD1 or TRBD2 (5 bases each). Germline CDR1 and CDR2: ENHRY and SYGVKD. The CDR3 is made up of 18 amino acids. Trimming took 2 bases from V and 1 from J, leaving 21 bases between them.

Points on this clone: This may stem from a read error, because a much larger clone lies one nucleotide away. This chain joins TRBV9 and TRBJ2-7, with D possibly matching TRBD1 (5 bases). The CDR3 is 13 residues long. Germline-derived CDR1 and CDR2 are SGDLS and YYNGEE. Trimming cost V 4 bases and J 0 bases, with 8 bases left between them. CDR3 in amino acids: CASSQGVSYEQYF. The CDR3 nucleotides are TGTGCCAGCAGCCAAGGGGTCTCCTACGAGCAGTACTTC.

The rearrangement joins TRBV19 to TRBJ2-1; D gene ambiguous. From germline, CDR1 is LNHDA and CDR2 SQIVND (reference sequence). Trimming took off 0 bases at V and 9 bases at J, with 9 bases between the two ends. This CDR3 spans 13 amino acids. The CDR3 DNA follows: TGTGCCAGTAGTATAGATCGAAGTGCTGAGCAGTTCTTC. Amino acids: CASSIDRSAEQFF.

This chain links TRBV27 with TRBJ1-2; 7 nucleotides agree with TRBD1. The V segment lost 2 bases and the J segment 5 bases; nucleotides outside the gene matches: 8. Germline CDR1 is MNHEY and CDR2 is SMNVEV (reference sequence). The CDR3 sequence is 15 residues long. The CDR3 is CASSLEVRGVYGYTF. DNA for the CDR3: TGTGCCAGCAGTTTAGAAGTCAGGGGGGTATATGGCTACACCTTC.

This clone was counted a single time. This chain joins TRBV10-1 and TRBJ1-1; 8 nucleotides align to TRBD1. The CDR3 sequence is 13 residues long. After removal of 8 bases from V and 4 bases from J, the junction contained 6 bases not matched to a gene. Germline loops: CDR1 WNHNN, CDR2 SYGVQD (reference sequence). CDR3 amino acids: CASSDREVTEAFF. The CDR3 nucleotides are TGCGCCAGCTCGGACAGGGAGGTCACTGAAGCTTTCTTT.

The chain has TRBV19 and TRBJ1-2; D is unclear. This CDR3 contains 13 residues. Germline CDR1 reads LNHDA; CDR2 reads SQIVND (reference sequence). Between the trimmed V and J ends, which lost 3 bases and 7 bases, there was a span of 12 bases. The CDR3 is CASSMVTTSGYTF. For the CDR3, the DNA is TGTGCCAGTAGTATGGTCACAACTAGTGGCTACACCTTC.

The rearrangement links TRBV7-9 to TRBJ2-5, with 7 bases matching TRBD1. The CDR3 sequence is 14 residues long. The V gene's germline CDR1 is SEHNR and CDR2 FQNEAQ (reference sequence). J lost 3 bases, V lost 5 bases, and 6 bases had no gene match. The CDR3 coding sequence is TGTGCCAGCAGCATCGGGGACAGTGAAGAGACCCAGTACTTC. Protein: CASSIGDSEETQYF.

The rearrangement uses TRBV7-9 and TRBJ1-2, with a weak D call TRBD1 (5 bases). The germline V gene has CDR1 SEHNR and CDR2 FQNEAQ (reference sequence). CDR3 length: 16 residues. Trimming removed 10 bases from V and 8 bases from J, with 29 bases in between. The CDR3 here is CATRDKERGASEGYTF. The CDR3 coding sequence is TGTGCCACCCGCGATAAAGAAAGGGGCGCCTCTGAAGGCTACACCTTC.

V gene TRBV19 combines with J gene TRBJ1-2, with a weak D call TRBD1 (6 bases). Trimming removed 3 bases at V and 8 bases at J, with 13 bases between. CDR1 is LNHDA, CDR2 SQIVND, per germline (reference sequence). The CDR3 is made up of 13 amino acids. The CDR3 loop reads CASSIPRGHGYTF. Here the CDR3 DNA reads TGTGCCAGTAGTATCCCGCGGGGGCACGGCTACACCTTC.